The 26 T cell receptor beta chains below were found in one sample sequenced in a study of blood T cell repertoires in COVID-19. TCRdb's table, derived via immunoSEQ multiplex PCR, lists solely in-frame clones and lacks some. This sample has 130,000 or so clones, with about nine tenths found just once. Material for sequencing was peripheral blood. The receptors stem from a man aged 45-65 years with acute or convalescent COVID-19.

The chain carries TRBV10-2 and TRBJ1-1, with TRBD1 as a possible D gene (5 bases). This CDR3 comprises 16 residues. Germline loops: CDR1 WSHSY, CDR2 SAAADI. Trimming cost V 3 bases and J 3 bases, with 17 bases left between them. The CDR3 DNA follows: TGCGCCAGCAGTGATGGGCAGGGAAGGGTTGACACTGAAGCTTTCTTT. Protein: CASSDGQGRVDTEAFF.

This clone turned up a few times. The genes are TRBV3-1 (or the pseudogene TRBV3-2) and TRBJ1-1; unclear D gene. With 1 base removed from V and 5 bases from J, the gap between germline ends came to 8 bases. The CDR3 runs to 13 residues. Germline CDR1 reads LGHDT; CDR2 reads YNNKEL (reference sequence). In DNA form, the CDR3 reads TGTGCCAGCAGCCAAGTTACGGGAACTGAAGCTTTCTTT. Translating gives CASSQVTGTEAFF.

The genes are TRBV5-1 and TRBJ2-3; D remains ambiguous. CDR3 length: 14 amino acids. Germline loops: CDR1 SGHRS, CDR2 YFSETQ. V was shortened by 2 bases and J by 2 bases, with 9 bases between the two germline ends. The CDR3 loop is CASSLEQSTDTQYF. In DNA form, the CDR3 reads TGCGCCAGCAGCTTAGAACAGTCCACAGATACGCAGTATTTT.

In its sample, this clone was seen once. This chain uses TRBV30 with TRBJ2-5, with TRBD1 matching 8 bases. Germline CDR1 reads GTSNPN; CDR2 reads SVGIG (reference sequence). The junction had 1 base not matched to a gene; V was cut back by 0 bases and J by 4 bases. The CDR3 is made up of 13 amino acids. CDR3 in amino acids: CAWSVQGAETQYF. Written as DNA, the CDR3 is TGTGCCTGGAGTGTTCAGGGGGCAGAGACCCAGTACTTC.

The chain has TRBV19 and TRBJ1-2; the D is unclear. The V end was cut by 3 bases, the J end by 5 bases, with 16 bases between. The CDR3 has 15 amino acids. Looked up from germline, CDR1 is LNHDA and CDR2 is SQIVND (reference sequence). This CDR3 reads CASSIGLGEPYGYTF. CDR3 coding DNA: TGTGCCAGTAGTATTGGGCTCGGGGAGCCATATGGCTACACCTTC.

This chain connects TRBV28 to TRBJ1-1, with D possibly matching TRBD1 (6 bases). The CDR3 length is 15 residues. The ends were cut back, 7 bases at V and 6 bases at J, with 21 bases in the middle. CDR1 is MDHEN and CDR2 is SYDVKM in the germline V gene. CDR3 DNA sequence: TGTGCCAGCAAATGGGGCGTCGGGGGGGCGGCTGAAGCTTTCTTT. This codes for CASKWGVGGAAEAFF.

This clone was counted only a few times. V usage is TRBV5-5 and J usage is TRBJ2-7, with a possible D match to TRBD1 (5 bases). The CDR3 has 11 residues. Germline-derived CDR1 and CDR2 are SGHKS and YYEKEE (reference sequence). V dropped 4 bases and J dropped 4 bases, with 6 bases sitting between them. CDR3: CASSKGYEQYF. The CDR3 region has the DNA TGTGCCAGCAGCAAGGGGTACGAGCAGTACTTC.

CDR3 protein: CASSSDRGVQPQHF. CDR3 nucleotides: TGTGCCAGCAGCTCCGACAGGGGCGTTCAGCCCCAGCATTTT. The chain has TRBV7-3 and TRBJ1-5; 8 nucleotides align to TRBD1. Unmatched junction bases numbered 5, after V lost 4 bases and J lost 6 bases. The CDR3 runs 14 residues. Germline V gene sequence: CDR1 SGHTA, CDR2 FQGTGA.

The chain is built from TRBV11-2 and TRBJ2-5; possible D gene TRBD1, 5 bases. Germline assignment: CDR1 SGHAT and CDR2 FQNNGV. The CDR3 runs 13 residues. V dropped 5 bases and J dropped 4 bases, with 11 bases sitting between them. CDR3 amino acids: CASSKGQGETQYF. For the CDR3, the DNA is TGTGCCAGCAGCAAGGGGCAAGGAGAGACCCAGTACTTC.

The V call is TRBV5-4, the J call TRBJ1-2; 7 nucleotides match TRBD1. The V and J ends lost 4 bases and 2 bases, in that order; junction bases with no gene match: 8. Germline lookup yields CDR1 SGHNT and CDR2 YYREEE (reference sequence). The CDR3 runs to 15 residues. CDR3 residues: CASSLPRGQNYGYTF. For the CDR3, the DNA is TGTGCCAGCAGCCTGCCTAGGGGGCAGAACTATGGCTACACCTTC.

The gene calls are TRBV28 and TRBJ1-5; 7 nucleotides agree with TRBD1. The ends lost 7 bases at V and 3 bases at J; junction bases unmatched: 9. The CDR3 covers 15 residues. Germline V gene lookup returns CDR1 MDHEN and CDR2 SYDVKM. The DNA for the CDR3 is TGTGCCAGCAATAAAGGACAGGTTCTCAATCAGCCCCAGCATTTT. It codes for CASNKGQVLNQPQHF.

This chain links TRBV11-2 with TRBJ2-2; no firm D call. Germline CDR1 reads SGHAT; CDR2 reads FQNNGV. V lost 6 bases to trimming and J lost 4 bases, with 9 bases between them. The CDR3 extends over 13 amino acids. CDR3 sequence: CASRTTTTGELFF. The CDR3 DNA reads TGTGCCAGCAGAACTACGACCACCGGGGAGCTGTTTTTT.

This clone has more than one count but fewer than ten. V usage is TRBV5-1 and J usage is TRBJ1-2; TRBD1 matches at 9 bases. Germline V gives CDR1 SGHRS, CDR2 YFSETQ. Germline trimming cut 4 bases from V and 13 bases from J; bases unmatched to any gene: 8. CDR3 length: 12 amino acids. CDR3 bases: TGCGCCAGCAGCAAGGGACAGGGATCAGCCACCTTC. Protein product: CASSKGQGSATF. Looking up the rest from reference TRBV5-1 and TRBJ1-2 gives the full variable domain: KAGVTQTPRYLIKTRGQQVTLSCSPISGHRSVSWYQQTPGQGLQFLFEYFSETQRNKGNFPGRFSGRQFSNSRSEMNVSTLELGDSALYLCASSKGQGSATFGSGTRLTVV.

This chain uses TRBV5-1 with TRBJ1-1; D uncertain. This CDR3 is 14 amino acids long. The V gene's germline CDR1 is SGHRS and CDR2 YFSETQ. V was clipped by 5 bases and J by 1 base, with 12 bases between them. CDR3 bases: TGCGCCAGCAGAGTGTTATCCGGGAACACTGAAGCTTTCTTT. Its translation: CASRVLSGNTEAFF. Combining the CDR3 with reference TRBV5-1 and TRBJ1-1 gives the whole variable domain KAGVTQTPRYLIKTRGQQVTLSCSPISGHRSVSWYQQTPGQGLQFLFEYFSETQRNKGNFPGRFSGRQFSNSRSEMNVSTLELGDSALYLCASRVLSGNTEAFFGQGTRLTVV.

The chain joins TRBV28 to TRBJ2-3; D unclear. The CDR3 totals 12 residues. Trimming stripped 2 bases from V and 6 bases from J, with 6 bases between. Germline V gives CDR1 MDHEN, CDR2 SYDVKM. CDR3 amino acids: CASSLGEDTQYF. The CDR3 bases are TGTGCCAGCAGTTTAGGTGAGGATACGCAGTATTTT.

The chain recombines TRBV30 with TRBJ2-7, with 11 positions matching TRBD2. Germline assignment: CDR1 GTSNPN and CDR2 SVGIG (reference sequence). V gave up 2 bases and J gave up 1 base; unmatched junction bases: 4. The CDR3 consists of 15 residues. The CDR3 sequence is CAWSRLAGTSYEQYF. CDR3 DNA: TGTGCCTGGAGTCGACTAGCGGGGACTTCCTACGAGCAGTACTTC.

The rearrangement uses TRBV7-9 and TRBJ1-5, with D hard to call. Germline V lookup: CDR1 SEHNR, CDR2 FQNEAQ (reference sequence). Trimming removed 5 bases at V and 4 bases at J, with 6 bases between. The CDR3 is 12 residues long. CDR3 nucleotides: TGTGCCAGCAGCACTGAAAATCAGCCCCAGCATTTT. Residues: CASSTENQPQHF. The full variable domain, its missing parts supplied by reference TRBV7-9 and TRBJ1-5, is DTGVSQNPRHKITKRGQNVTFRCDPISEHNRLYWYRQTLGQGPEFLTYFQNEAQLEKSRLLSDRFSAERPKGSFSTLEIQRTEQGDSAMYLCASSTENQPQHFGDGTRLSIL.

The V and J genes are TRBV12-5 and TRBJ2-1; 10 positions match TRBD2. With 0 bases clipped from V and 4 bases from J, the junction kept 18 bases outside the gene matches. This CDR3 has 21 residues. The V gene's germline CDR1 is LGHNT and CDR2 FRNRAP. The DNA of the CDR3 is TGTGCTAGTGGTTTGGTAAGGGAAGTAGCGGGGGGCCCGTTTATATACAATGAGCAGTTCTTC. It is translated as CASGLVREVAGGPFIYNEQFF.

V and J are TRBV18 and TRBJ2-1; the match to TRBD2 covers 8 bases. CDR1 and CDR2 from the germline V gene are KGHSH and LQKENI. The CDR3 extends over 14 amino acids. V shed 5 bases and J 5 bases; nucleotides not matched to a gene: 5. This CDR3 is CASSTTSGHNEQFF. The DNA of the CDR3 is TGTGCCAGCTCAACCACTAGCGGCCACAATGAGCAGTTCTTC.

The J gene is TRBJ1-2, the V gene TRBV7-6; 8 nucleotides line up with TRBD1. CDR1 is SGHVS, CDR2 FNYEAQ, per germline. This CDR3 has 15 residues. The trim removed 4 bases at V and 3 bases at J, leaving 7 bases unmatched. CDR3 protein: CASSSNPTGDYGYTF. The CDR3 coding sequence is TGTGCCAGCAGCTCCAATCCGACAGGGGACTATGGCTACACCTTC. Combining the CDR3 with reference TRBV7-6 and TRBJ1-2 gives the whole variable domain GAGVSQSPRYKVTKRGQDVALRCDPISGHVSLYWYRQALGQGPEFLTYFNYEAQQDKSGLPNDRFSAERPEGSISTLTIQRTEQRDSAMYRCASSSNPTGDYGYTFGSGTRLTVV.

CDR3 DNA sequence: TGTGCCAGCAGCCCAAGGACAGGGTGGCCTGCGGAGCAGTTCTTC. Translating it yields CASSPRTGWPAEQFF. The chain couples TRBV7-9 to TRBJ2-1, with TRBD1 matching over 8 bases. CDR3 size: 15 residues. CDR1 is SEHNR, CDR2 FQNEAQ, per germline (reference sequence). V shed 5 bases, J shed 10 bases, and the junction held 13 bases outside the gene matches.

This clone appeared once. V gene TRBV27 combines with J gene TRBJ2-7; possible D gene TRBD2, 6 bases. The CDR3 has 14 amino acids. Germline CDR1 reads MNHEY; CDR2 reads SMNVEV (reference sequence). Trimming shortened V by 5 bases and J by 2 bases, and 13 bases separated the two germline ends. The CDR3 sequence is CASSRPGDTYEQYF. The CDR3 region has the DNA TGTGCCAGCAGTCGACCGGGAGATACCTACGAGCAGTACTTC.

This rearrangement joins TRBV5-1 to TRBJ2-2, with TRBD2 matching over 10 bases. The CDR3 covers 18 residues. Per the germline V gene, CDR1 is SGHRS and CDR2 is YFSETQ. Unmatched junction bases numbered 14, after V lost 4 bases and J lost 5 bases. CDR3 bases: TGCGCCAGCAGCCCCAGGACTAGCGGTCCACCGGGAACCGGGGAGCTGTTTTTT. Its translation is CASSPRTSGPPGTGELFF.

The J gene is TRBJ2-2, the V gene TRBV19; weak D call: TRBD2 (5 bases). Deletions cut 3 bases from V and 8 bases from J, with 7 bases between. This CDR3 spans 12 amino acids. CDR1 and CDR2 (germline): LNHDA, SQIVND (reference sequence). Here the CDR3 reads CASSMRGGELFF. The CDR3 DNA is TGTGCCAGTAGTATGAGAGGGGGGGAGCTGTTTTTT.

This chain connects TRBV5-1 to TRBJ1-3; TRBD1 might be the D (6 bases). Trimming removed 4 bases at V and 1 base at J, with 21 bases between. The CDR3 runs to 18 residues. The germline V gene has CDR1 SGHRS and CDR2 YFSETQ. The CDR3 coding sequence is TGCGCCAGCAGCCCTGTGAGCCTGACAGGCCCATCTGGAAACACCATATATTTT. It specifies CASSPVSLTGPSGNTIYF.

The chain links TRBV11-1 to TRBJ2-7, with 10 bases matching TRBD1. CDR3 length equals 14 residues. Germline CDR1 and CDR2: SGHAT and FQDESV (reference sequence). Trimming at V came to 5 bases and at J to 6 bases, leaving 7 bases not matched to a gene. The CDR3 nucleotides are TGTGCCAGCAGCCGGACAGGGGGGAATTCCGAGCAGTACTTC. It is translated as CASSRTGGNSEQYF.